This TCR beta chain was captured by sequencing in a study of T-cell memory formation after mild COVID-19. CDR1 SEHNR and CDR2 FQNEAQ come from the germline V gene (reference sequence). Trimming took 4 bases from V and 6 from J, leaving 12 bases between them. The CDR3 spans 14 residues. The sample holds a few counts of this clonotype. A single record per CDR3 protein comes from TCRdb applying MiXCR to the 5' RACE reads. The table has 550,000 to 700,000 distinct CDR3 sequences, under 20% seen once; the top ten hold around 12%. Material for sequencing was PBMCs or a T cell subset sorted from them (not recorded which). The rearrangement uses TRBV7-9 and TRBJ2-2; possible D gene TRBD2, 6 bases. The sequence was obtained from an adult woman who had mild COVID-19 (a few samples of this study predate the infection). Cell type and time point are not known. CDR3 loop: CASSSGDPSGELFF. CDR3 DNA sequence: TGTGCCAGCAGCTCGGGAGACCCTTCCGGGGAGCTGTTTTTT.